The entry below gives a single TCR beta chain sequence along with its context. As yet, its antigen is unknown. CDR3 size: 11 residues. Germline V lookup: CDR1 MNHEY, CDR2 SMNVEV (reference sequence). V was pared by 5 bases and J by 2 bases, with 3 bases between. The data belong to a study of cytomegalovirus exposure and HLA in healthy donors. Broader study findings: In a later analysis, most CMV-associated TCR beta chains appeared HLA-restricted.

Researchers ran the PCR with 60 Vbeta and 13 Jbeta primers. Some clones are missing from TCRdb's copy, which holds only in-frame ones; the method was immunoSEQ multiplex PCR. There are 150,000 to 200,000 clones in the sample; over 60% occur only once, and about 1% lies in the top ten. The V call is TRBV27, the J call TRBJ2-5, with D hard to call. The TCR was taken from a woman in her forties in good health and CMV-seronegative. The sequencing sample was made of PBMCs. The CDR3 loop reads CASSPQETQYF. The CDR3 region has the DNA TGTGCCAGCAGTCCTCAAGAGACCCAGTACTTC.